A single sample gave rise to the 14 T cell receptor beta chains below, sequenced in a study of CD8+CD57+ T cells in acquired aplastic anemia. Researchers used genomic DNA as the template to profile TCR beta VDJ and CDR3. TCRdb passed the reads through MiXCR, listing each CDR3 protein once. This table has 400,000 to 450,000 distinct CDR3 sequences, 65% to 80% appearing once. The sample consisted of sorted CD4+, CD8+, or CD8+CD57+ T cells (not recorded which) from PBMCs. These receptors were taken from a human donor in good health, serving as a control.

The rearrangement uses TRBV10-3 and TRBJ1-1; D is perhaps TRBD1 (6 bases). V lost 5 bases and J lost 10, with 11 bases in between. The CDR3 runs to 11 residues. From germline, CDR1 is ENHRY and CDR2 SYGVKD. CDR3: CAISNTGIAFF. In DNA form, the CDR3 reads TGTGCCATCAGTAATACAGGGATAGCTTTCTTT.

This clonotype was observed once. The chain uses TRBV25-1 and TRBJ2-6; D possibly matches TRBD1 or TRBD2 (5 bases each). From germline, CDR1 is MGHDK and CDR2 SYGVNS. This CDR3 contains 15 residues. Trimming left V 5 bases short and J 17 bases short, with 25 bases between. The CDR3 is CASSQQSTGANALTF. CDR3 nucleotides: TGTGCCAGCAGTCAACAATCCACCGGGGCCAACGCCTTGACTTTC.

This clonotype occurred many times. V is TRBV5-1 and J is TRBJ1-4, with 7 bases that match TRBD1. This CDR3 is 19 amino acids long. CDR1 is SGHRS and CDR2 is YFSETQ in the germline V gene. After removal of 0 bases from V and 0 bases from J, the junction contained 11 bases not matched to a gene. CDR3 protein: CASSLAEGTVGTTNEKLFF. The CDR3 region has the DNA TGCGCCAGCAGCTTGGCCGAGGGGACAGTCGGTACAACTAATGAAAAACTGTTTTTT.

Remarks on this clonotype: At one end the junction does not follow the germline gene, possibly because of a read error. The gene calls are TRBV5-1 and TRBJ2-7, with D hard to call. Germline V gene sequence: CDR1 SGHRS, CDR2 YFSETQ. The CDR3 has 12 amino acids. The CDR3 DNA reads TGTGCCAGCTGCGCGGTGAGAGGATTAAAGTACTTC. This encodes CASCAVRGLKYF.

The gene calls are TRBV20-1 and TRBJ1-6; no clear D gene. CDR3 length equals 16 residues. V was pared by 1 base and J by 6 bases, with 16 bases between. Germline V gene sequence: CDR1 DFQATT, CDR2 SNEGSKA (reference sequence). CDR3 sequence reads: CSARAGSSGVNSPLHF. CDR3 DNA sequence: TGCAGTGCTAGAGCTGGAAGCTCTGGGGTTAATTCACCCCTCCACTTT.

This chain connects TRBV2 to TRBJ2-7; 7 bases agree with TRBD1. This CDR3 has 14 residues. V dropped 4 bases and J dropped 6; count of bases not matched to a gene: 9. Germline CDR1 and CDR2: SNHLY and FYNNEI. The CDR3 protein is CASSGVNRGREQYF. CDR3 nucleotide sequence: TGTGCCAGCAGTGGGGTCAACAGGGGCCGCGAGCAGTACTTC.

The chain links TRBV9 to TRBJ1-1; a weak D match, TRBD1 (5 bases). V dropped 0 bases and J dropped 1 base, with 22 bases sitting between them. Germline values: CDR1 SGDLS, CDR2 YYNGEE. The length of the CDR3 is 19 residues. The CDR3 loop is CASSVGSLAGVTWNTEAFF. The DNA for the CDR3 is TGTGCCAGCAGCGTAGGTAGCTTAGCGGGGGTTACCTGGAACACTGAAGCTTTCTTT. The full variable domain, rest sourced from reference TRBV9 and TRBJ1-1, is DSGVTQTPKHLITATGQRVTLRCSPRSGDLSVYWYQQSLDQGLQFLIQYYNGEERAKGNILERFSAQQFPDLHSELNLSSLELGDSALYFCASSVGSLAGVTWNTEAFFGQGTRLTVV.

This clonotype was detected once. J is TRBJ1-2 and V is TRBV9; no reliable D call. V lost 4 bases, J lost 12 bases, and 25 bases lay in between. The CDR3 spans 15 residues. CDR1 SGDLS and CDR2 YYNGEE come from the germline V gene. The CDR3, as DNA: TGTGCCAGCAGCCCCCAGAGTTGTTACATGGCTACACACACCTTC. This encodes CASSPQSCYMATHTF.

This clonotype has ten or more counts. V usage is TRBV20-1 and J usage is TRBJ1-4, with D unclear. The germline V gene has CDR1 DFQATT and CDR2 SNEGSKA (reference sequence). The CDR3 contains 15 residues. Trimming took 0 bases from V and 6 from J, leaving 14 bases between them. This chain's CDR3 is CSARDRDKGDEKLFF. CDR3 nucleotide sequence: TGCAGTGCTAGAGACAGAGACAAGGGAGATGAAAAACTGTTTTTT.

This clonotype occurred a few times. The rearrangement joins TRBV7-2 to TRBJ2-5, with D unresolved. Trimming took off 5 bases at V and 1 base at J, with 11 bases between the two ends. This CDR3 comprises 14 residues. Germline V gene data show CDR1 as SGHTA and CDR2 as FQGNSA. For the CDR3, the DNA is TGTGCCAGCAGCCCTTCGATTGTCCAAGAGACCCAGTACTTC. Translated, it gives CASSPSIVQETQYF.

This clonotype appeared many times. This chain links TRBV6-2 or TRBV6-3 with TRBJ1-1; no definite D call. This CDR3 has 13 amino acids. Germline V gives CDR1 MNHEY, CDR2 SVGEGT. V lost 2 bases, J lost 4 bases, and 8 bases lay in between. The CDR3 DNA reads TGTGCCAGCAGTTACGGTGTGGGCACTGAAGCTTTCTTT. This gives the protein CASSYGVGTEAFF.

This clonotype was seen many times. The rearrangement uses TRBV9 and TRBJ2-3; D is unresolved. This CDR3 spans 13 amino acids. Germline V gives CDR1 SGDLS, CDR2 YYNGEE. With 4 bases removed from V and 5 bases from J, the gap between germline ends came to 11 bases. The CDR3 is CASSLSRLDTQYF. The CDR3 DNA reads TGTGCCAGCAGCCTTAGCCGACTAGATACGCAGTATTTT.

The sample holds one count of this clonotype. The chain links TRBV7-9 to TRBJ2-5; TRBD1 matches at 9 bases. This CDR3 spans 11 amino acids. V gave up 5 bases and J gave up 14 bases; unmatched junction bases: 6. In germline, CDR1 is SEHNR, CDR2 FQNEAQ (reference sequence). CDR3 coding DNA: TGTGCCAGCAGCCTGGGACAGGGCCTATACTTC. It specifies CASSLGQGLYF.

The chain combines TRBV14 with TRBJ2-7, with TRBD1 identical over 8 bases. Germline CDR1 SGHDN, CDR2 FVKESK. V lost 6 bases and J lost 7; bases outside the gene matches: 8. This CDR3 has 13 residues. Here the CDR3 reads CASSLGQGFEQYF. In nucleotides, the CDR3 is TGTGCCAGCAGTTTAGGACAGGGATTTGAGCAGTACTTC.